Reported below is one T cell receptor (beta chain). This CDR3 has 16 amino acids. Germline V gives CDR1 MDHEN, CDR2 SYDVKM. V was trimmed by 6 bases and J by 0 bases, leaving 17 bases between them. TCRdb's copy holds only in-frame clones and misses some; the assay was immunoSEQ multiplex PCR. The sample gives 50,000 to 65,000 clones, 85% to 90% of which show up once; less than 5% is in the top ten. The sample is drawn from a study of blood T cell repertoires in COVID-19. The source is a man aged 55 to 70 with acute or convalescent COVID-19. The rearrangement joins TRBV28 to TRBJ1-2; TRBD1 might be the D (5 bases). The sequenced material came from peripheral blood. CDR3 sequence (DNA): TGTGCCAGCAGCCCCCCGGGGGGGAGAGCTAACTATGGCTACACCTTC. Translated: CASSPPGGRANYGYTF.